This T cell receptor beta chain was captured by sequencing in a study of T cells after yellow fever vaccination. Study information: SMART-Seq v4 Ultra Low Input prepared the low-cell-number fractions.

V was shortened by 4 bases and J by 7 bases, with 14 bases between the two germline ends. Germline CDR1 is MNHEY and CDR2 is SVGAGI. This CDR3 comprises 13 residues. Overall study findings and caveats: There was a small share of clonotypes that showed up in both the CD4 and CD8 compartments. Clones that expanded after primary vaccination mostly reappeared after the booster (roughly 95% CD4, roughly 90% CD8).

5'RACE template switching produced TCR cDNA carrying a universal primer site and UMIs. TCRdb reprocessed the 5' RACE reads with MiXCR, giving one entry per CDR3 protein. The table has around 550,000 distinct CDR3 sequences, about 19% seen once. Concerning this clonotype itself: Its cognate antigen is unknown.

The sample in question was PBMCs, obtained 15 days after the yellow fever booster vaccination. This TCR derives from a man aged 25-45 years who received the YFV17D yellow fever vaccine. The chain uses TRBV6-5 and TRBJ2-7; a possible D gene is TRBD2 (6 bases). CDR3 coding DNA: TGTGCCAGCAGTTTGACGAAGGGGAGGGAGCAGTACTTC. This sequence encodes CASSLTKGREQYF.